One and the same sample provided the 12 T cell receptor beta chains below, sequenced in a study of blood T cell repertoires in COVID-19. Sequencing used immunoSEQ multiplex PCR; TCRdb keeps in-frame clones, though not all of them. The table lists about 300,000 clones, more than 70% of them singletons. Material: peripheral blood. The receptors were gathered from a woman between 50 and 59 years old with acute or convalescent COVID-19.

The J gene is TRBJ1-3, the V gene TRBV27, with D unresolved. Between the trimmed V and J ends, which lost 2 bases and 4 bases, there was a span of 12 bases. CDR3 length equals 15 residues. Germline V gives CDR1 MNHEY, CDR2 SMNVEV (reference sequence). The CDR3 loop reads CASSLRRGRGNTIYF. The CDR3, as DNA: TGTGCCAGCAGTTTAAGGCGTGGGAGAGGAAACACCATATATTTT.

V usage is TRBV7-2 and J usage is TRBJ2-1, with 13 bases matching TRBD2. V was pared by 4 bases and J by 14 bases, with 8 bases of the junction left unmatched. Per the germline V gene, CDR1 is SGHTA and CDR2 is FQGNSA. The CDR3 has 14 residues. The CDR3 bases are TGTGCCAGCAGCTCAGCTAGGACTAGCGGGAGAGAGTTCTTC. The encoded protein is CASSSARTSGREFF.

The genes are TRBV2 and TRBJ2-5, with a possible D match to TRBD2 (5 bases). Germline CDR1 SNHLY, CDR2 FYNNEI. CDR3 length equals 12 residues. The germline V and J ends were trimmed by 6 bases and 5 bases, with 10 bases remaining between them. Here the CDR3 reads CASSYTGETQYF. The CDR3 DNA reads as TGTGCCAGCAGCTATACGGGGGAGACCCAGTACTTC. Variable domain in full (rest from reference TRBV2 and TRBJ2-5): EPEVTQTPSHQVTQMGQEVILRCVPISNHLYFYWYRQILGQKVEFLVSFYNNEISEKSEIFDDQFSVERPDGSNFTLKIRSTKLEDSAMYFCASSYTGETQYFGPGTRLLVL.

The genes are TRBV6-1 and TRBJ1-4, with 10 bases fitting TRBD1. V shed 3 bases, J shed 8 bases, and the junction held 3 bases outside the gene matches. Germline V gives CDR1 MNHNS, CDR2 SASEGT. CDR3 length: 14 residues. The CDR3 DNA sequence: TGTGCCAGCAGTGAGGGGACAGGGGTGGAAAAACTGTTTTTT. This encodes CASSEGTGVEKLFF.

This clone has a single count. The genes are TRBV15 and TRBJ1-1; tentatively, D is TRBD1 (5 bases). The CDR3 sequence is 14 residues long. Germline CDR1 and CDR2: LNHNV and YYDKDF (reference sequence). V was pared by 0 bases and J by 7 bases, with 12 bases between. For the CDR3, the DNA is TGTGCCACCAGCAGAGATTCGGGGCGGGGTGAAGCTTTCTTT. Translation gives CATSRDSGRGEAFF.

The chain combines TRBV19 with TRBJ2-1; D is uncertain. Germline V gene lookup returns CDR1 LNHDA and CDR2 SQIVND (reference sequence). There are 14 residues in the CDR3. The V end lost 3 bases, the J end lost 7 bases, and 13 bases lay between the germline ends. CDR3 bases: TGTGCCAGTAGTATCTCCCATTCGAGAAATGAGCAGTTCTTC. It codes for CASSISHSRNEQFF.

This clone was found a few times. The gene calls are TRBV27 and TRBJ1-4; possibly TRBD1 for D (6 bases). Germline V CDR1 and CDR2: MNHEY, SMNVEV (reference sequence). The CDR3 extends over 14 amino acids. The V end lost 6 bases, the J end lost 10 bases, and 18 bases lay between the germline ends. DNA of the CDR3: TGTGCCAGCAGCCAGGACAGAACCAGGGGAAAACTGTTTTTT. Translating it yields CASSQDRTRGKLFF.

The genes are TRBV29-1 and TRBJ1-1; no firm D call. The V end lost 6 bases, the J end lost 0 bases, and 14 bases lay between the germline ends. Germline V CDR1 and CDR2: SQVTM, ANQGSEA. This CDR3 region has 14 residues. CDR3 region: CSVLGALMNTEAFF. Written as DNA, the CDR3 is TGCAGCGTCCTGGGAGCACTCATGAACACTGAAGCTTTCTTT.

The J gene is TRBJ2-3, the V gene TRBV5-8, with 7 bases matching TRBD2. The V segment lost 7 bases and the J segment 2 bases; nucleotides outside the gene matches: 16. The CDR3 has 17 residues. From germline, CDR1 is SGHTS and CDR2 YDEGEE. The chain's CDR3 is CASWEGRTTTLTDTQYF. In DNA, the CDR3 is TGTGCCAGCTGGGAGGGCCGCACGACGACCCTCACAGATACGCAGTATTTT.

This clone was counted a single time. The chain is built from TRBV7-3 and TRBJ2-3, with no clear D. V was shortened by 5 bases and J by 6 bases, with 12 bases between the two germline ends. Germline CDR1 and CDR2: SGHTA and FQGTGA. The CDR3 extends over 13 amino acids. The DNA for the CDR3 is TGTGCCAGCAGCACCGAGTCTATGGATACGCAGTATTTT. Translated, it gives CASSTESMDTQYF. Looking up the rest from reference TRBV7-3 and TRBJ2-3 gives the full variable domain: GAGVSQTPSNKVTEKGKYVELRCDPISGHTALYWYRQSLGQGPEFLIYFQGTGAADDSGLPNDRFFAVRPEGSVSTLKIQRTERGDSAVYLCASSTESMDTQYFGPGTRLTVL.

The CDR3 reads CASSFTGPYPQHF. The CDR3 DNA reads as TGTGCCAGCAGTTTCACAGGGCCGTATCCCCAGCATTTT. The chain links TRBV27 to TRBJ1-5, with a tentative D call TRBD1 (6 bases). The germline V and J ends were trimmed by 3 bases and 10 bases, with 13 bases remaining between them. Germline CDR1 is MNHEY and CDR2 is SMNVEV (reference sequence). The CDR3 length is 13 residues.

This chain joins TRBV7-9 and TRBJ1-4; D might be TRBD1 (6 bases). Trimming stripped 5 bases from V and 5 bases from J, with 12 bases between. The CDR3 is 14 residues long. Germline V gives CDR1 SEHNR, CDR2 FQNEAQ (reference sequence). The CDR3 sequence is CASSQLGQNEKLFF. The CDR3 coding sequence is TGTGCCAGCAGCCAATTAGGACAGAATGAAAAACTGTTTTTT.